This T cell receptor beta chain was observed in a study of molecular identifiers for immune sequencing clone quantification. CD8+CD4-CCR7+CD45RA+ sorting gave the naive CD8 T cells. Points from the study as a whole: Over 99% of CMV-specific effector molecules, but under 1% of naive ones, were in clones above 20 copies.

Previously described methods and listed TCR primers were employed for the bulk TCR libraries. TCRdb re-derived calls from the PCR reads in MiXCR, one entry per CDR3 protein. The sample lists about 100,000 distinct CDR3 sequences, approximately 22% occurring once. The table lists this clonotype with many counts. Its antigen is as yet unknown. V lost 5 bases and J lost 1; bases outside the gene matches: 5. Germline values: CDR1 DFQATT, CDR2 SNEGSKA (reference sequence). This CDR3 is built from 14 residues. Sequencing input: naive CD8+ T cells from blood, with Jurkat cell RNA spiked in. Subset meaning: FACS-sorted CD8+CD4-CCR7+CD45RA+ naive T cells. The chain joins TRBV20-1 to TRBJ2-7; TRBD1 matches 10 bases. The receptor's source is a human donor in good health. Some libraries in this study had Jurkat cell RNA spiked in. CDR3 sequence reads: CSAYDRGRSYEQYF. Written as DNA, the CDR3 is TGCAGTGCTTACGACAGGGGGCGTTCCTACGAGCAGTACTTC.